This is a list of T cell receptor beta chains from one sample in a study of neurological immune-mediated disorders. TCRdb reanalysed the 5' RACE reads using MiXCR and keeps one entry per CDR3 protein. The table lists roughly 76,000 distinct CDR3 sequences, 13% to 15% of them singletons, with about 6.8% in the top ten. Material: PBMCs. Receptors originate from a woman between 50 and 59 years old in good health. Each CDR3 is given with its conserved first and last residue. The D gene is left open where the match is weak. The size field is filled for only some rows; it gives once, few, many or a size class.

TRBJ2-6 - TRBV5-1 many TGCGCCAGCAGCTACGACAGCTCTGGGGCCAACGTCCTGACTTTC CASSYDSSGANVLTF
TRBJ2-2 TRBD2 TRBV25-1 many TGTGCCAGCAGTGAAGCCAGCGGGAGGGACGGGGAGCTGTTTTTT CASSEASGRDGELFF
TRBJ2-2 TRBD2 TRBV5-1 many TGCGCCAGCAGCTCGGGGACTAGCGGAGACACCGGGGAGCTGTTTTTT CASSSGTSGDTGELFF
TRBJ2-7 - TRBV20-1 - TGCAGTGCTAGGAGGACCTCGGGCCCTTACGAGCAGTACTTC CSARRTSGPYEQYF
TRBJ1-2 - TRBV6-6 few TGTGCCAGCAAGAGTGCGATGTACTATGGCTACACCTTC CASKSAMYYGYTF
TRBJ1-5 - TRBV20-1 many TGCAGTGCCCTAAAGGCGGGGAACCCCAATCAGCCCCAGCATTTT CSALKAGNPNQPQHF
TRBJ1-1 TRBD1 TRBV28 - TGTGCCAGCAGTTTCTCACAGGGGGGAAAGAACACTGAAGCTTTCTTT CASSFSQGGKNTEAFF
TRBJ1-2 TRBD1 TRBV29-1 few TGCAGCGTCGACACAGGGGATTATCTTCGAGGCTACACCTTC CSVDTGDYLRGYTF
TRBJ2-5 - TRBV28 - TGTGCCAGCAGCAGAGAGACCCAGTACTTC CASSRETQYF
TRBJ2-5 - TRBV4-1 many TGCGCCAGCAGCCCGGGGACGGGTCGAGGGGAGACCCAGTACTTC CASSPGTGRGETQYF
TRBJ1-1 - TRBV2 many TGTGCCAGCAGTGGGGAGATGAACACTGAAGCTTTCTTT CASSGEMNTEAFF
TRBJ2-1 - TRBV5-1 many TGCGCCAGCAGCTTTGGGGCAGGGGATTCGGATGAGCAGTTCTTC CASSFGAGDSDEQFF
TRBJ2-7 TRBD2 TRBV5-1 many TGCGCCAGCAGCTTATTCGGGGGGGCCGAGCAGTACTTC CASSLFGGAEQYF
TRBJ1-3 - TRBV20-1 many TGCAGTGCTGAACAGCTCTCTGGAAACACCATATATTTT CSAEQLSGNTIYF
TRBJ2-1 TRBD1 TRBV20-1 many TGCAGTGCTAAGGGGGTGGACAGGGAAGCGTTCTTC CSAKGVDREAFF
TRBJ2-3 TRBD1 TRBV5-1 many TGCGCCAGCAGAGGGGGCGTCAGGGCGGCAGATACGCAGTATTTT CASRGGVRAADTQYF
TRBJ2-1 - TRBV20-1 - TGCAGTGCTAGACGTCCCCGGGACACTATTTGGAATGAGCAGTTCTTC CSARRPRDTIWNEQFF
TRBJ2-2 - TRBV7-9 - TGTGCCAGCAGCTTAACGGTGAACACCGGGGAGCTGTTTTTT CASSLTVNTGELFF
TRBJ2-5 - TRBV3-1 many TGTGCCAGCAGACTTCGGGACCCGTCCTATTACCAAGAGACCCAGTACTTC CASRLRDPSYYQETQYF
TRBJ1-2 TRBD1 TRBV20-1 many TGCAGTGCGAGGGACAGGGACTATGGCTACACCTTC CSARDRDYGYTF
TRBJ2-1 TRBD2 TRBV12-3/TRBV12-4 many TGTGCCAGCAGTTTAGGATCAATCGTAGCGGGCCTCAAATTGGGTGAGCAGTTCTTC CASSLGSIVAGLKLGEQFF
TRBJ2-3 TRBD2 TRBV24-1 - TGTGCCACCAATCCTAGCGGACGCACAGATACGCAGTATTTT CATNPSGRTDTQYF
TRBJ2-7 - TRBV5-1 few TGCGCCAGCAGCCCGCGCGGGACAGTTACCTACGAGCAGTACTTC CASSPRGTVTYEQYF
TRBJ2-7 - TRBV5-1 few TGCGCCAGCAGCTCCGGACAGATGAACTACGAGCAGTACTTC CASSSGQMNYEQYF
TRBJ2-1 TRBD2 TRBV20-1 - TGCAGTGCTAGAGTAGGGGATCGGGGACGGGGGGTGAGTGAGCAGTTCTTC CSARVGDRGRGVSEQFF
TRBJ2-2 TRBD2 TRBV5-1 many TGCGCCAGCAGCAGGGGGGCTGGTAGCGGGATGGACACCGGGGAGCTGTTTTTT CASSRGAGSGMDTGELFF
TRBJ2-7 - TRBV7-2 many TGTGCCAGCAGCTTAGATTCTGGATTCTCCTACGAGCAGTACTTC CASSLDSGFSYEQYF
TRBJ2-1 - TRBV12-3/TRBV12-4 many TGTGCCAGCAGCATTTTCAATGAGCAGTTCTTC CASSIFNEQFF
TRBJ2-3 TRBD1 TRBV5-1 many TGCGCCAGCAGCCGAGACGGGACAGATAGCACAGATACGCAGTATTTT CASSRDGTDSTDTQYF
TRBJ2-2 - TRBV29-1 many TGCAGCGTTCGGCCCGTAGCGAACACCGGGGAGCTGTTTTTT CSVRPVANTGELFF
TRBJ2-3 - TRBV5-1 many TGCGCCAGCACGATCCGGCCCTCCACAGATACGCAGTATTTT CASTIRPSTDTQYF